These 17 T cell receptor beta chains were all obtained from the same sample, sequenced in a study of CD8 T cells in Susac syndrome. The authors reverse transcribed 0.5 to 1 ug RNA with random hexamers. Each CDR3 protein is one row after TCRdb ran MiXCR on the immunoSEQ multiplex PCR reads. The sample comprises more than 80,000 distinct CDR3 sequences, around 94% of which are singletons, and around 0.38% rests with the top ten. The sample was CD8+ T cells from PBMCs. The receptors were sampled from a human donor with Susac syndrome.

The chain links TRBV4-3 to TRBJ2-7; TRBD1 is a possible D gene (6 bases). The CDR3 spans 15 residues. From germline, CDR1 is LGHNA and CDR2 YSLEER. Deletions cut 0 bases from V and 6 bases from J, with 15 bases between. The CDR3 here is CASSQDSRGWIEQYF. The CDR3 DNA reads as TGCGCCAGCAGCCAAGATAGTAGGGGGTGGATCGAGCAGTACTTC.

This chain uses TRBV7-9 with TRBJ1-4; D might be TRBD1 (5 bases). This CDR3 has 15 amino acids. Looked up from germline, CDR1 is SEHNR and CDR2 is FQNEAQ (reference sequence). V gave up 5 bases and J gave up 8 bases, with 18 bases separating them. The DNA for the CDR3 is TGTGCCAGCAGCCCAACCGGTGGGGCGATGGAAAAACTGTTTTTT. Encoded protein: CASSPTGGAMEKLFF.

The chain has TRBV24-1 and TRBJ1-1; TRBD1 aligns across 8 bases. There are 16 residues in the CDR3. Germline CDR1 and CDR2: KGHDR and SFDVKD. Losses at the gene ends were 3 bases for V and 0 bases for J; bases not matched to a gene: 5. The CDR3 DNA reads as TGTGCCACCAGTGATGGCACAGGGGGTTTGAACACTGAAGCTTTCTTT. Translation: CATSDGTGGLNTEAFF.

The CDR3 DNA reads as TGTGCCAGCAGTTTTGTCCCGCCCGGAGCAGGGGAGACCCAGTACTTC. Amino acid sequence: CASSFVPPGAGETQYF. V and J are TRBV12-3 or TRBV12-4 and TRBJ2-5; D perhaps matches TRBD1 (5 bases). The CDR3 length is 16 residues. Trimming took off 3 bases at V and 5 bases at J, with 19 bases between the two ends.

This chain links TRBV7-6 with TRBJ2-4; 9 nucleotides match TRBD2. The trim removed 3 bases at V and 8 bases at J, leaving 8 bases unmatched. Germline CDR1 is SGHVS and CDR2 is FNYEAQ. CDR3 length equals 15 residues. In DNA form, the CDR3 reads TGTGCCAGCAGCTTCGGCGGGGGGGCGGGGGACATTCAGTACTTC. Translating gives CASSFGGGAGDIQYF.

The chain carries TRBV11-2 and TRBJ2-5; 9 bases map to TRBD2. The ends lost 0 bases at V and 3 bases at J; junction bases unmatched: 11. Germline loops: CDR1 SGHAT, CDR2 FQNNGV. The CDR3 loop spans 18 amino acids. The CDR3 sequence: CASSLDPSGGSMEETQYF. For the CDR3, the DNA is TGTGCCAGCAGCTTAGATCCCAGCGGGGGGTCCATGGAAGAGACCCAGTACTTC. Complete variable domain (other parts from reference TRBV11-2 and TRBJ2-5): EAGVAQSPRYKIIEKRQSVAFWCNPISGHATLYWYQQILGQGPKLLIQFQNNGVVDDSQLPKDRFSAERLKGVDSTLKIQPAKLEDSAVYLCASSLDPSGGSMEETQYFGPGTRLLVL.

V and J are TRBV20-1 and TRBJ1-2, with D possibly matching TRBD1 (6 bases). This CDR3 contains 12 residues. The germline V gene encodes CDR1 DFQATT and CDR2 SNEGSKA (reference sequence). Trimming cost V 5 bases and J 4 bases, with 11 bases left between them. CDR3 sequence reads: CSAHGQTYGYTF. CDR3 bases: TGCAGTGCTCATGGACAGACCTATGGCTACACCTTC.

The J gene is TRBJ2-7, the V gene TRBV3-1; D gene unclear. V was pared by 5 bases and J by 3 bases, with 5 bases between. The V gene's germline CDR1 is LGHDT and CDR2 YNNKEL (reference sequence). The length of the CDR3 is 11 residues. In nucleotides, the CDR3 is TGTGCCAGCAGCGACATCTACGAGCAGTACTTC. Amino acid sequence: CASSDIYEQYF.

The chain combines TRBV2 with TRBJ2-1; D uncertain. Per germline, CDR1 SNHLY and CDR2 FYNNEI. The CDR3 is 11 amino acids. V lost 7 bases and J 3 bases, leaving 4 bases between the germline ends. CDR3 DNA sequence: TGTGCCAGCATCGGCTACAATGAGCAGTTCTTC. Protein sequence: CASIGYNEQFF.

There are a few counts of this clonotype. V gene TRBV11-1 combines with J gene TRBJ2-1; possibly TRBD2 for D (5 bases). The germline V gene has CDR1 SGHAT and CDR2 FQDESV (reference sequence). The CDR3 extends over 14 amino acids. Trimming removed 2 bases from V and 2 bases from J, with 7 bases in between. The DNA of the CDR3 is TGTGCCAGCAGCTTATCCGGGACCTACAATGAGCAGTTCTTC. Protein product: CASSLSGTYNEQFF.

The chain couples TRBV10-2 to TRBJ1-5, with TRBD1 identical over 7 bases. Unmatched junction bases numbered 12, after V lost 7 bases and J lost 3 bases. Germline CDR1 WSHSY, CDR2 SAAADI. CDR3 length: 16 residues. CDR3 bases: TGCGCCAGCACGGAGGGGGCGGTGGGTCTCAATCAGCCCCAGCATTTT. Its protein product is CASTEGAVGLNQPQHF.

This chain links TRBV18 with TRBJ1-4; D is unclear. Per germline, CDR1 KGHSH and CDR2 LQKENI. The CDR3 length is 13 residues. Trimming cost V 3 bases and J 4 bases, with 6 bases left between them. The chain's CDR3 is CASSPSYNEKLFF. The CDR3 DNA reads as TGTGCCAGCTCACCTAGTTATAATGAAAAACTGTTTTTT.

This chain connects TRBV9 to TRBJ2-7; 7 nucleotides align to TRBD2. CDR1 is SGDLS and CDR2 is YYNGEE in the germline V gene. V lost 4 bases to trimming and J lost 0 bases; unmatched junction nucleotides: 7. This CDR3 is 15 amino acids long. CDR3 region: CASSPERGHSYEQYF. CDR3 DNA sequence: TGTGCCAGCAGCCCCGAGCGGGGCCACTCCTACGAGCAGTACTTC.

V gene TRBV11-3 combines with J gene TRBJ2-3; D may be TRBD1 or TRBD2 (5 bases each). This CDR3 comprises 14 residues. CDR1 is SGHNT and CDR2 is YENEEA in the germline V gene. Between the trimmed V and J ends, which lost 6 bases and 6 bases, there was a span of 16 bases. The CDR3 DNA is TGTGCCAGCAGTGGGGGTGCGTCGTCGGATACGCAGTATTTT. Amino acids: CASSGGASSDTQYF.

The CDR3 nucleotides are TGTGCCAGCAGCCCGGGACTTGGCTACGAGCAGTACTTC. Protein: CASSPGLGYEQYF. The genes are TRBV3-1 and TRBJ2-7; perhaps TRBD2 as D (6 bases). This CDR3 is built from 13 residues. Per the germline V gene, CDR1 is LGHDT and CDR2 is YNNKEL (reference sequence). With 4 bases removed from V and 3 bases from J, the gap between germline ends came to 10 bases.

The J gene is TRBJ1-4, the V gene TRBV7-9; D is unresolved. Germline V gives CDR1 SEHNR, CDR2 FQNEAQ (reference sequence). The CDR3 extends over 12 amino acids. Trimming left V 5 bases short and J 8 bases short, with 9 bases between. Here the CDR3 reads CASSGGDEKLFF. The CDR3 bases are TGTGCCAGCAGCGGTGGCGACGAAAAACTGTTTTTT.

The genes are TRBV6-5 and TRBJ2-1; 9 positions agree with TRBD2. V shed 4 bases and J 5 bases; nucleotides not matched to a gene: 9. In germline, CDR1 is MNHEY, CDR2 SVGAGI. This CDR3 contains 16 residues. The CDR3 nucleotides read TGTGCCAGCAGTTCACCTAGCGGGGATTGGGACAATGAGCAGTTCTTC. It specifies CASSSPSGDWDNEQFF.